A selection of T cell receptor beta chains follows, all from one sample in a study of tumor-infiltrating lymphocytes in primary liver carcinoma. TCRdb processed the multiplex PCR reads anew with MiXCR; each CDR3 protein has one entry. Of roughly 36,000 distinct CDR3 sequences in the sample, roughly 80% were seen once. The sequenced sample consisted of tumor-adjacent normal liver tissue. Every receptor here comes from a man aged 35-49 years with primary liver carcinoma and hepatitis B virus infection. Both conserved end residues are trimmed from each CDR3.

V: TRBV7-9; J: TRBJ2-5; CDR3: ASSLDESQY
V: TRBV29-1; J: TRBJ2-1; CDR3: NGGSGSEQF
V: TRBV4-1; J: TRBJ2-5; CDR3: AGSPDRETEY
V: TRBV28; J: TRBJ2-4; CDR3: ASSPPRLARNIQY
V: TRBV10-3; J: TRBJ1-2; CDR3: AVTEEADYGYT
V: TRBV29-1; J: TRBJ2-1; CDR3: SFEDGGEQL
V: TRBV11-2; J: TRBJ2-1; CDR3: ASGTPGQGFNGQF
V: TRBV20-1; J: TRBJ2-7; CDR3: SALSNSYEQY
V: TRBV2; J: TRBJ2-7; CDR3: ASRFRGQGLNEQY
V: TRBV5-1; J: TRBJ2-7; CDR3: TTRHTDDEQN
V: TRBV25-1; J: TRBJ1-1; CDR3: PGSRLNTEAF
V: TRBV12-3/TRBV12-4; J: TRBJ2-7; CDR3: VRSFGRYEQY
V: TRBV11-2; J: TRBJ2-1; CDR3: ASNSTMSGGYIEQF
V: TRBV6-5; J: TRBJ2-2; CDR3: ASSYPRAVGRTGELL
V: TRBV29-1; J: TRBJ1-1; CDR3: SVEGVDSVNTEAF
V: TRBV4-2; J: TRBJ2-3; CDR3: ASSQGNSADTQY
V: TRBV5-8; J: TRBJ2-1; CDR3: ASRSGLARLYNEQF
V: TRBV10-3; J: TRBJ2-1; CDR3: AIRDLPTVSNNEQF
V: TRBV10-3; J: TRBJ2-2; CDR3: AVQLIGGTRELF
V: TRBV28; J: NA; CDR3: ASSMTRATQPQY
V: TRBV10-1; J: TRBJ2-7; CDR3: ASSDREVVEQY
V: TRBV6-5; J: TRBJ2-6; CDR3: ASSSSGTSGYSGANVLT
V: TRBV12-3/TRBV12-4; J: TRBJ1-2; CDR3: VSRSGQGIGYGYT
V: TRBV4-3; J: TRBJ1-3; CDR3: ACSQVGDSGNTIY
V: TRBV11-1; J: TRBJ2-1; CDR3: ASSDSSPSYNEQF
V: TRBV30; J: TRBJ2-1; CDR3: AWSGTWANFYNEQF
V: TRBV6-2/TRBV6-3; J: TRBJ2-5; CDR3: ASSFGTPETKWGQY
V: TRBV11-1; J: TRBJ2-7; CDR3: ASREKLSYDQY
V: TRBV10-3; J: TRBJ2-5; CDR3: VIIADGEETQY
V: TRBV11-1; J: TRBJ2-1; CDR3: ASSIGTTSGASQFGNELF
V: TRBV6-2/TRBV6-3; J: TRBJ2-3; CDR3: VSLAGWAPGTDTQY
V: TRBV11-3; J: TRBJ1-5; CDR3: ASRLDLWVAQPQH
V: TRBV12-3/TRBV12-4; J: TRBJ1-1; CDR3: ASSLVDRDTEAF
V: TRBV6-2/TRBV6-3; J: TRBJ1-2; CDR3: ASSPRSAYGYT
V: TRBV7-9; J: TRBJ2-7; CDR3: ASILPCKGQY
V: TRBV7-9; J: TRBJ2-6; CDR3: ASSHTGTVLGANVLT
V: TRBV7-8; J: TRBJ2-1; CDR3: TSSLILGRLRYNEQF
V: TRBV6-1; J: TRBJ2-1; CDR3: TSSERLAGSYNEQS
V: TRBV11-2; J: TRBJ2-1; CDR3: ASILYNELF
V: TRBV11-2; J: TRBJ2-5; CDR3: VSSIGLAGDSSETQY
V: TRBV29-1; J: TRBJ2-5; CDR3: SVWGEQETQY
V: TRBV30; J: TRBJ2-2; CDR3: AWRGQDDIGELF
V: TRBV7-9; J: TRBJ2-5; CDR3: AVSLGDRPWETQY
V: TRBV11-1; J: TRBJ2-1; CDR3: ASSMGNTSGASRFGNEQF
V: TRBV6-5; J: TRBJ2-3; CDR3: ASNPGIAGTNTQY
V: TRBV28; J: TRBJ2-5; CDR3: ASGLTVRGETQY
V: TRBV6-2/TRBV6-3; J: TRBJ2-3; CDR3: ASSPRHTTTGLTQY
V: TRBV4-2; J: TRBJ2-5; CDR3: ASSQDLGSVETQY
V: TRBV11-1; J: TRBJ2-1; CDR3: ASSIGKTSGASRFGIEQF
V: TRBV20-1; J: TRBJ2-5; CDR3: SARGPDRWEETQY
V: TRBV6-2/TRBV6-3; J: TRBJ2-6; CDR3: ASNGRFPPGASVLT
V: TRBV5-4; J: TRBJ2-3; CDR3: ASSRTSTTDTQY
V: TRBV5-5; J: TRBJ2-5; CDR3: ASSLSLTQETQH
V: TRBV5-1; J: TRBJ1-4; CDR3: TSSLTGMDEKPF
V: TRBV28; J: TRBJ1-2; CDR3: ASSPGRGGGYT
V: TRBV6-6; J: TRBJ1-2; CDR3: ASRGHDYNYDYT
V: TRBV20-1; J: TRBJ1-5; CDR3: SARRDRGRGPSQPHH